The 17 T cell receptor beta chains reported below all come from one sample, sequenced in a study of pediatric ulcerative colitis (dated by TCRdb to the late 2010s). During colonoscopy, one to two pinch biopsies were obtained from the rectum for research. Library method: the immunoSEQ multiplex PCR assay. Here the immuneACCESS table is served through TCRdb, limited to in-frame sequences with V and J called. Missing clones are a known gap in these copies; in checked studies unresolved V genes cover under half, and the rest lacks a known reason. In this sample the table shows about 35,000 clones, approximately 78% of which occur a single time. 1.1% of the sample goes to the ten largest clones. Sequencing was carried out using gut tissue. These receptors came from a boy between 10 and 17 years old with mild ulcerative colitis.

This chain links TRBV19 with TRBJ2-2; D gene uncertain. CDR1 and CDR2 from the germline V gene are LNHDA and SQIVND (reference sequence). V gave up 1 base and J gave up 2 bases, with 5 bases separating them. CDR3 length equals 14 residues. CDR3 protein: CASSIGLNTGELFF. The CDR3 DNA sequence: TGTGCCAGTAGTATAGGATTAAACACCGGGGAGCTGTTTTTT.

V usage is TRBV5-6 and J usage is TRBJ2-7; no reliable D call. This CDR3 contains 13 residues. Trimming shortened V by 5 bases and J by 2 bases, and 11 bases separated the two germline ends. CDR1 SGHDT and CDR2 YYEEEE come from the germline V gene. The DNA for the CDR3 is TGTGCCAGCAGTTCGACATTGACCTACGAGCAGTACTTC. Protein: CASSSTLTYEQYF.

The rearrangement links TRBV2 to TRBJ1-1; D unresolved. The CDR3 spans 14 residues. The V and J ends lost 2 bases and 6 bases respectively, with 13 bases between them. Germline assignment: CDR1 SNHLY and CDR2 FYNNEI. The CDR3 reads CASSEQSVLSEAFF. CDR3 bases: TGTGCCAGCAGTGAACAGTCTGTACTCTCTGAAGCTTTCTTT.

The chain links TRBV21-1 to TRBJ2-1; TRBD2, the table's D call, was not compared with the DNA. TRBV21-1 is recorded as a pseudogene. The CDR3 spans 18 residues. The CDR3 nucleotides are TGTGCCAGCAGCAAACTGGGTCTAGCGGGGGACTCCTACAATGAGCAGTTCTTC. It encodes CASSKLGLAGDSYNEQFF.

This chain connects TRBV5-1 to TRBJ2-7, with D tentatively TRBD1 (5 bases). The CDR3 contains 12 residues. Trimming took 4 bases from V and 4 from J, leaving 9 bases between them. Germline CDR1 is SGHRS and CDR2 is YFSETQ. CDR3 in amino acids: CASSPQGYEQYF. CDR3 in DNA: TGCGCCAGCAGCCCTCAGGGATACGAGCAGTACTTC.

The chain has TRBV10-3 and TRBJ1-1; 8 bases agree with TRBD1. Germline-derived CDR1 and CDR2 are ENHRY and SYGVKD. The CDR3 runs 15 residues. The V segment lost 4 bases and the J segment 3 bases; nucleotides outside the gene matches: 7. The CDR3 DNA reads TGTGCCATCAGTGTCGGACAGGGCTTTGACACTGAAGCTTTCTTT. It encodes CAISVGQGFDTEAFF.

The table lists this clone with a few counts. The chain is built from TRBV5-8 and TRBJ1-1; no firm D call. CDR1 is SGHTS, CDR2 YDEGEE, per germline. The CDR3 has 16 amino acids. Between the trimmed V and J ends, which lost 6 bases and 3 bases, there was a span of 21 bases. The CDR3 is CASKDPGFGRDTEAFF. The CDR3 region has the DNA TGTGCCAGCAAAGATCCGGGGTTTGGACGGGACACTGAAGCTTTCTTT.

The chain has TRBV7-9 and TRBJ2-7; 7 nucleotides match TRBD2. Germline CDR1 is SEHNR and CDR2 is FQNEAQ (reference sequence). J lost 5 bases, V lost 0 bases, and 10 bases had no gene match. CDR3 length: 16 residues. Here the CDR3 DNA reads TGTGCCAGCAGCTTAGCTCCCATATCTGGGGGGGACGAGCAGTACTTC. Translation: CASSLAPISGGDEQYF.

V usage is TRBV5-8 and J usage is TRBJ1-5; D might be TRBD1 (5 bases). This CDR3 region has 15 residues. Germline CDR1 and CDR2: SGHTS and YDEGEE. Trimming cost V 0 bases and J 4 bases, with 11 bases left between them. This CDR3 reads CASSLVGAGNQPQHF. The CDR3 nucleotides are TGTGCCAGCAGCTTGGTCGGGGCAGGTAATCAGCCCCAGCATTTT.

V and J are TRBV11-3 and TRBJ2-7; tentatively, D is TRBD2 (6 bases). The CDR3 runs 14 residues. CDR1 SGHNT and CDR2 YENEEA come from the germline V gene. The ends were cut back, 1 base at V and 5 bases at J, with 12 bases in the middle. DNA for the CDR3: TGTGCCAGCAGCTTAGTGGGGGGTGTCCACGAGCAGTACTTC. It translates to CASSLVGGVHEQYF. Using reference TRBV11-3 and TRBJ2-7 for the parts outside the CDR3, the full variable domain is EAGVVQSPRYKIIEKKQPVAFWCNPISGHNTLYWYLQNLGQGPELLIRYENEEAVDDSQLPKDRFSAERLKGVDSTLKIQPAELGDSAVYLCASSLVGGVHEQYFGPGTRLTVT.

The chain recombines TRBV7-6 with TRBJ2-5; the match to TRBD2 covers 7 bases. V shed 5 bases and J 3 bases; nucleotides not matched to a gene: 18. This CDR3 contains 18 residues. From germline, CDR1 is SGHVS and CDR2 FNYEAQ. The CDR3: CASSPRGFWGGIEETQYF. Here the CDR3 DNA reads TGTGCCAGCAGCCCCCGAGGGTTTTGGGGAGGGATAGAAGAGACCCAGTACTTC.

The V call is TRBV10-2, the J call TRBJ2-3; 10 bases align to TRBD2. Germline trimming cut 6 bases from V and 5 bases from J; bases unmatched to any gene: 5. CDR3 size: 14 residues. CDR1 is WSHSY and CDR2 is SAAADI in the germline V gene. Here the CDR3 reads CASSLSGGLDTQYF. CDR3 DNA: TGCGCCAGCAGCCTTAGCGGGGGGTTAGATACGCAGTATTTT.

This clone appeared a few times. This sequence joins TRBV19 and TRBJ1-2, with no clear D. Germline CDR1 reads LNHDA; CDR2 reads SQIVND (reference sequence). Trimming took 5 bases from V and 8 from J, leaving 27 bases between them. The CDR3 sequence is 17 residues long. The CDR3 here is CASSPPVPRRDLRGYTF. CDR3 coding DNA: TGTGCCAGTAGTCCTCCAGTCCCCAGGCGGGATCTACGGGGCTACACCTTC.

The chain uses TRBV30 and TRBJ1-1; D is possibly TRBD1 (5 bases). Trimming cost V 4 bases and J 0 bases, with 12 bases left between them. The germline V gene has CDR1 GTSNPN and CDR2 SVGIG (reference sequence). The CDR3 loop spans 14 amino acids. The CDR3 nucleotides are TGTGCCTGGATGGGACGGGGACTGAACACTGAAGCTTTCTTT. It codes for CAWMGRGLNTEAFF. The whole variable domain, filled in from reference TRBV30 and TRBJ1-1, reads SQTIHQWPATLVQPVGSPLSLECTVEGTSNPNLYWYRQAAGRGLQLLFYSVGIGQISSEVPQNLSASRPQDRQFILSSKKLLLSDSGFYLCAWMGRGLNTEAFFGQGTRLTVV.

The chain links TRBV5-1 to TRBJ2-5; no reliable D call. The V gene lost 4 bases and the J gene lost 5 bases, with 12 bases spanning the gap. This CDR3 contains 13 residues. Germline V gives CDR1 SGHRS, CDR2 YFSETQ. The CDR3 sequence: CASSGVSRETQYF. The CDR3 DNA reads as TGCGCCAGCAGCGGCGTGAGCCGGGAGACCCAGTACTTC.

This clone was detected once. The rearrangement joins TRBV5-8 to TRBJ1-1; D not certain. Germline V gene lookup returns CDR1 SGHTS and CDR2 YDEGEE. The CDR3 covers 12 residues. Trimming removed 6 bases from V and 11 bases from J, with 17 bases in between. The CDR3 nucleotides read TGTGCCAGCACCCTTATAGAAAGGGTTGCTTTCTTT. Translating gives CASTLIERVAFF.

This clone was detected a few times. The V and J genes are TRBV5-4 and TRBJ2-3, with 7 bases identical to TRBD1. From germline, CDR1 is SGHNT and CDR2 YYREEE (reference sequence). V shed 4 bases and J 1 base; nucleotides not matched to a gene: 0. The CDR3 spans 13 residues. CDR3 region: CASSTGGTDTQYF. In DNA form, the CDR3 reads TGTGCCAGCAGCACAGGGGGCACAGATACGCAGTATTTT. The full variable domain, its missing parts supplied by reference TRBV5-4 and TRBJ2-3, is ETGVTQSPTHLIKTRGQQVTLRCSSQSGHNTVSWYQQALGQGPQFIFQYYREEENGRGNFPPRFSGLQFPNYSSELNVNALELDDSALYLCASSTGGTDTQYFGPGTRLTVL.